The 18 T cell receptor beta chains listed next were all sequenced from one sample in a study of OX40 agonist ivuxolimab in advanced cancers. Sequencing was performed with immunoSEQ multiplex PCR; in TCRdb, only in-frame clones are kept and a portion is missing. In the table there are 40,000 to 60,000 clones, about nine tenths of which are singletons. Sequencing was performed on CD4+ or CD8+ T cells sorted from blood, taken in a trial of the OX40 agonist ivuxolimab. These receptors were taken from an adult with an advanced solid tumor such as melanoma, head and neck, liver or kidney cancer.

The chain joins TRBV5-1 to TRBJ2-3, with 8 bases identical to TRBD2. The CDR3 has 15 residues. In germline, CDR1 is SGHRS, CDR2 YFSETQ. V lost 0 bases, J lost 6 bases, and 6 bases stayed unmatched. CDR3 sequence: CASSLVLAGRDTQYF. In DNA form, the CDR3 reads TGCGCCAGCAGCTTGGTTCTAGCGGGTAGGGATACGCAGTATTTT. The full variable domain, its missing parts supplied by reference TRBV5-1 and TRBJ2-3, is KAGVTQTPRYLIKTRGQQVTLSCSPISGHRSVSWYQQTPGQGLQFLFEYFSETQRNKGNFPGRFSGRQFSNSRSEMNVSTLELGDSALYLCASSLVLAGRDTQYFGPGTRLTVL.

The genes are TRBV10-2 and TRBJ2-2; D gene uncertain. The V gene's germline CDR1 is WSHSY and CDR2 SAAADI. Trimming stripped 3 bases from V and 3 bases from J, with 5 bases between. This CDR3 region has 13 residues. The CDR3 DNA is TGCGCCAGCAGTGACGGAGACACCGGGGAGCTGTTTTTT. This sequence encodes CASSDGDTGELFF.

In its sample, this clone was seen once. Here the CDR3 reads CASSPNGQGDEQYV. For the CDR3, the DNA is TGCGCCAGCAGCCCCAACGGACAGGGCGACGAGCAGTACGTC. The chain uses TRBV5-1 and TRBJ2-7; 8 nucleotides align to TRBD1. CDR3 length: 14 amino acids. Germline CDR1 reads SGHRS; CDR2 reads YFSETQ. The V gene end was trimmed by 4 bases and the J gene end by 5 bases; junction bases not matched to a gene: 8.

Note on this clone: Other DNA sequences in the sample encode the same CDR3. The chain employs TRBV19 and TRBJ1-1; unclear D gene. This CDR3 has 14 amino acids. The germline gives CDR1 LNHDA, CDR2 SQIVND (reference sequence). V was shortened by 3 bases and J by 1 base, with 9 bases between the two germline ends. The DNA of the CDR3 is TGTGCCAGTAGTATCCGGGATCCGAACACTGAAGCTTTCTTT. It translates to CASSIRDPNTEAFF.

J is TRBJ2-2 and V is TRBV2; 7 bases are a match to TRBD2. The CDR3 extends over 14 amino acids. Germline V gene sequence: CDR1 SNHLY, CDR2 FYNNEI. V was clipped by 11 bases and J by 4 bases; unmatched bases: 10. The CDR3 loop is CAVTKGGGTGELFF. The CDR3 DNA is TGTGCCGTCACAAAGGGCGGGGGCACCGGGGAGCTGTTTTTT.

J is TRBJ2-7 and V is TRBV7-8; the D gene is possibly TRBD1 (6 bases). The CDR3 has 17 amino acids. Trimming took 5 bases from V and 6 from J, leaving 26 bases between them. In germline, CDR1 is SGHVS, CDR2 FQNEAQ. The CDR3: CASSPRDGQSSKSEQYV. The CDR3 DNA reads as TGTGCCAGCAGCCCACGGGATGGACAGTCAAGCAAAAGCGAGCAGTACGTC.

The V gene is TRBV27, the J gene TRBJ1-6; D is undetermined. In germline, CDR1 is MNHEY, CDR2 SMNVEV (reference sequence). The V end lost 5 bases, the J end lost 9 bases, and 17 bases lay between the germline ends. This CDR3 has 15 amino acids. CDR3: CASSPRSGGGSPLHF. Written as DNA, the CDR3 is TGTGCCAGCAGTCCCAGAAGCGGCGGTGGTTCACCCCTCCACTTT.

V and J are TRBV7-8 and TRBJ2-5, with D perhaps given as TRBD1 or TRBD2 (6 bases each). Germline V gene data show CDR1 as SGHVS and CDR2 as FQNEAQ. V was trimmed by 0 bases and J by 5 bases, leaving 10 bases between them. The CDR3 consists of 14 residues. The CDR3 loop is CASSLAGGQETQYF. The DNA of the CDR3 is TGTGCCAGCAGCTTAGCGGGGGGCCAGGAGACCCAGTACTTC.

This clone has a single count. This chain connects TRBV5-4 to TRBJ2-1; the match to TRBD2 covers 12 bases. J lost 0 bases, V lost 0 bases, and 1 base had no gene match. The CDR3 runs to 17 residues. Germline CDR1 SGHNT, CDR2 YYREEE (reference sequence). CDR3 sequence reads: CASSLGLAGDSYNEQFF. The CDR3, as DNA: TGTGCCAGCAGCTTGGGACTAGCGGGGGACTCCTACAATGAGCAGTTCTTC. The complete variable domain, with remaining parts taken from reference TRBV5-4 and TRBJ2-1, reads ETGVTQSPTHLIKTRGQQVTLRCSSQSGHNTVSWYQQALGQGPQFIFQYYREEENGRGNFPPRFSGLQFPNYSSELNVNALELDDSALYLCASSLGLAGDSYNEQFFGPGTRLTVL.

The chain is built from TRBV9 and TRBJ2-2; D possibly corresponds to TRBD1 (6 bases). The V gene lost 4 bases and the J gene lost 6 bases, with 13 bases spanning the gap. This CDR3 region has 14 residues. Germline CDR1 reads SGDLS; CDR2 reads YYNGEE. The CDR3 sequence is CASSSIQGPGELFF. CDR3 nucleotides: TGTGCCAGCAGCTCAATCCAGGGGCCCGGGGAGCTGTTTTTT.

This clone was counted a single time. The chain is built from TRBV6-6 and TRBJ2-1, with D unresolved. CDR3 length equals 15 residues. Trimming took off 2 bases at V and 1 base at J, with 9 bases between the two ends. The germline gives CDR1 MNHNY, CDR2 SVGAGI (reference sequence). CDR3 in DNA: TGTGCCAGCAGTTACGTCGCAGGTTCCTACAATGAGCAGTTCTTC. It translates to CASSYVAGSYNEQFF.

The J gene is TRBJ1-2, the V gene TRBV5-1; D is uncertain. V lost 4 bases, J lost 5 bases, and 18 bases lay in between. Germline loops: CDR1 SGHRS, CDR2 YFSETQ. The CDR3 loop spans 15 amino acids. CDR3 region: CASSVGWTEGYGYTF. DNA for the CDR3: TGCGCCAGCAGCGTTGGGTGGACGGAAGGTTATGGCTACACCTTC.

The chain uses TRBV9 and TRBJ1-2; D is ambiguous. Germline V gene lookup returns CDR1 SGDLS and CDR2 YYNGEE. The CDR3 extends over 14 amino acids. The V end was cut by 0 bases, the J end by 2 bases, with 8 bases between. This chain's CDR3 is CASSVGGSNYGYTF. CDR3 bases: TGTGCCAGCAGCGTAGGGGGATCCAACTATGGCTACACCTTC.

This rearrangement joins TRBV7-9 to TRBJ1-2, with D hard to call. The CDR3 contains 13 residues. Germline V gives CDR1 SEHNR, CDR2 FQNEAQ (reference sequence). Trimming left V 3 bases short and J 6 bases short, with 11 bases between. The DNA for the CDR3 is TGTGCCAGCAGCTTCGGGCTCGGGCATGGCTACACCTTC. Translating it yields CASSFGLGHGYTF.

The rearrangement links TRBV5-1 to TRBJ1-5; D may be TRBD1 (5 bases). The length of the CDR3 is 15 residues. V lost 0 bases and J lost 8, with 15 bases in between. Germline V gene data show CDR1 as SGHRS and CDR2 as YFSETQ. CDR3 loop: CASSLDSTAEEPQHF. The CDR3 coding sequence is TGCGCCAGCAGCTTGGATTCGACAGCCGAGGAGCCCCAGCATTTT.

The chain is built from TRBV5-5 and TRBJ1-5; tentative D call: TRBD1 (6 bases). The CDR3 loop spans 15 amino acids. V was shortened by 4 bases and J by 0 bases, with 11 bases between the two germline ends. The germline V gene encodes CDR1 SGHKS and CDR2 YYEKEE (reference sequence). Here the CDR3 DNA reads TGTGCCAGCAGCGACGGACAGTATAGCAATCAGCCCCAGCATTTT. Amino acid sequence: CASSDGQYSNQPQHF.

The rearrangement joins TRBV10-3 to TRBJ2-7, with 8 bases matching TRBD2. Germline V CDR1 and CDR2: ENHRY, SYGVKD. Unmatched junction bases numbered 2, after V lost 0 bases and J lost 1 base. This CDR3 comprises 15 residues. The CDR3 DNA follows: TGTGCCATCAGTGAGTCGACTAGCGAGTCCTACGAGCAGTACTTC. It codes for CAISESTSESYEQYF.

This chain connects TRBV27 to TRBJ2-7, with a possible D match to TRBD2 (6 bases). V was clipped by 6 bases and J by 1 base, with 10 bases between them. CDR1 MNHEY and CDR2 SMNVEV come from the germline V gene (reference sequence). The CDR3 has 13 amino acids. In DNA form, the CDR3 reads TGTGCCAGCAGAGGGGCGGGATCCTACGAGCAGTACGTC. It encodes CASRGAGSYEQYV.